This entry lists 21 T cell receptor beta chains sequenced from one sample in a study of neurological immune-mediated disorders. TCRdb fed the 5' RACE reads into MiXCR, producing one record per CDR3 protein. The profile covers under 70,000 distinct CDR3 sequences, with about 3% appearing a single time and roughly 5% taken by the ten largest. Sequencing was done on a sample of PBMCs. Receptor source: a woman in her forties or fifties with multiple sclerosis.

This clonotype came up many times. The gene calls are TRBV3-1 and TRBJ2-1; 8 nucleotides match TRBD2. Losses at the gene ends were 4 bases for V and 0 bases for J; bases not matched to a gene: 5. This CDR3 is 16 amino acids long. The V gene's germline CDR1 is LGHDT and CDR2 YNNKEL (reference sequence). The CDR3: CASSPYGRASYNEQFF. DNA for the CDR3: TGTGCCAGCAGCCCTTACGGGAGGGCCTCCTACAATGAGCAGTTCTTC.

This clonotype was recorded at least ten times. This sequence joins TRBV18 and TRBJ1-3; D is unclear. Trimming cost V 0 bases and J 5 bases, with 8 bases left between them. The length of the CDR3 is 14 residues. Germline CDR1 KGHSH, CDR2 LQKENI. CDR3 loop: CASSPPTERNTIYF. CDR3 coding DNA: TGTGCCAGCTCACCACCGACCGAACGAAACACCATATATTTT. Full variable domain (remainder filled in from reference TRBV18 and TRBJ1-3): NAGVMQNPRHLVRRRGQEARLRCSPMKGHSHVYWYRQLPEEGLKFMVYLQKENIIDESGMPKERFSAEFPKEGPSILRIQQVVRGDSAAYFCASSPPTERNTIYFGEGSWLTVV.

This clonotype came up many times. V gene TRBV29-1 combines with J gene TRBJ2-5; D ambiguous. The germline V gene encodes CDR1 SQVTM and CDR2 ANQGSEA. The CDR3 has 12 amino acids. Written as DNA, the CDR3 is TGCACCACCGCCGTTGGGGAAGAGACCCAGTACTTC. This codes for CTTAVGEETQYF.

This clonotype has at least ten counts. This chain joins TRBV20-1 and TRBJ1-2, with D hard to call. From germline, CDR1 is DFQATT and CDR2 SNEGSKA (reference sequence). The CDR3 runs to 10 residues. The V end was cut by 6 bases, the J end by 6 bases, with 8 bases between. CDR3 sequence: CSATQDGYTF. The CDR3 nucleotides are TGCAGTGCCACCCAAGATGGCTACACCTTC.

This clonotype was seen many times. The chain recombines TRBV5-5 with TRBJ1-1; D is unclear. V lost 0 bases and J 7 bases, leaving 10 bases between the germline ends. From germline, CDR1 is SGHKS and CDR2 YYEKEE (reference sequence). The CDR3 is 13 residues long. In DNA, the CDR3 is TGTGCCAGCAGCTTGGGGCTGGCAGTTGAAGCTTTCTTT. This translates into CASSLGLAVEAFF.

This clonotype was recorded many times. The chain recombines TRBV3-1 with TRBJ1-4; D is uncertain. The CDR3 is made up of 18 amino acids. V was trimmed by 3 bases and J by 0 bases, leaving 17 bases between them. Germline lookup yields CDR1 LGHDT and CDR2 YNNKEL (reference sequence). The CDR3 coding sequence is TGTGCCAGCAGCCATCCCCTTGGACGGACCACAACTAATGAAAAACTGTTTTTT. It encodes CASSHPLGRTTTNEKLFF.

This clonotype was detected ten times or more. V usage is TRBV12-2 and J usage is TRBJ2-7; the D segment call TRBD2 is taken from the table without a DNA check. TRBV12-2 is a recognized pseudogene. There are 17 residues in the CDR3. This CDR3 is CASRVAVGLAVTYEQYF. The CDR3 DNA sequence: TGTGCAAGTCGAGTCGCCGTGGGACTAGCGGTTACCTACGAGCAGTACTTC.

This clonotype was picked up many times. The chain employs TRBV5-1 and TRBJ2-2; D gene ambiguous. V was pared by 4 bases and J by 0 bases, with 4 bases between. This CDR3 is 13 amino acids long. Germline V lookup: CDR1 SGHRS, CDR2 YFSETQ. The CDR3 region is CASSNTNTGELFF. The CDR3 region has the DNA TGCGCCAGCAGCAACACGAACACCGGGGAGCTGTTTTTT.

This clonotype was seen at least ten times. J is TRBJ1-2 and V is TRBV6-1; D is unclear. Trimming took off 7 bases at V and 7 bases at J, with 13 bases between the two ends. Germline V lookup: CDR1 MNHNS, CDR2 SASEGT. This CDR3 is 12 amino acids long. This chain's CDR3 is CASMWTMRGYTF. In nucleotides, the CDR3 is TGTGCCAGCATGTGGACGATGCGTGGCTACACCTTC.

Details on this clonotype: A read error may explain this, as a much larger clone is one base away. The V and J genes are TRBV20-1 and TRBJ1-1, with 9 bases identical to TRBD1. V trimming: 3 bases; J trimming: 9 bases; junction bases outside the gene matches: 11. CDR3 size: 14 residues. The V gene's germline CDR1 is DFQATT and CDR2 SNEGSKA (reference sequence). The CDR3 region is CSASRTGAGTKAFF. CDR3 DNA: TGCAGTGCTAGTAGGACAGGGGCTGGGACTAAAGCTTTCTTT.

This clonotype was counted many times. The chain carries TRBV5-1 and TRBJ2-4; a weak D match, TRBD1 (6 bases). From germline, CDR1 is SGHRS and CDR2 YFSETQ. V shed 0 bases and J shed 7 bases, with 17 bases lying between them. CDR3 length: 16 amino acids. The CDR3 DNA follows: TGCGCCAGCAGCTTGGTAGTATCAGGGGATCGGAACATTCAGTACTTC. Protein sequence: CASSLVVSGDRNIQYF.

Ten or more counts support this clonotype. The rearrangement joins TRBV7-2 to TRBJ1-1; 7 positions agree with TRBD1. Germline V gene sequence: CDR1 SGHTA, CDR2 FQGNSA. The CDR3 is 13 residues long. The ends lost 5 bases at V and 3 bases at J; junction bases unmatched: 3. CDR3 residues: CASSPDRDTEAFF. CDR3 coding DNA: TGTGCCAGCAGCCCCGACAGGGACACTGAAGCTTTCTTT.

This clonotype was found many times. The chain uses TRBV12-3 or TRBV12-4 and TRBJ1-4, with D tentatively TRBD1 (5 bases). The length of the CDR3 is 13 residues. Trimming cost V 1 base and J 7 bases, with 7 bases left between them. The CDR3 sequence: CASSLVTGEKLFF. In DNA, the CDR3 is TGTGCCAGCAGTTTAGTCACAGGTGAAAAACTGTTTTTT.

This clonotype showed up many times. The V call is TRBV15, the J call TRBJ1-2; tentative D call: TRBD1 (5 bases). Germline V lookup: CDR1 LNHNV, CDR2 YYDKDF (reference sequence). The CDR3 extends over 19 amino acids. The ends were cut back, 0 bases at V and 4 bases at J, with 24 bases in the middle. The DNA for the CDR3 is TGTGCCACCAGCAGAGAGGGGCAGGCGGGCTCTACGTGGGGCTATGGCTACACCTTC. Amino acids: CATSREGQAGSTWGYGYTF.

This clonotype was observed a single time. One junction end disagrees with the germline gene, perhaps due to a read error. The rearrangement uses TRBV18 and TRBJ1-3; no definite D call. The CDR3 length is 14 residues. Germline V lookup: CDR1 KGHSH, CDR2 LQKENI. This CDR3 reads CASSPEGSGKTIYF. DNA for the CDR3: TGTGCCAGCTCACCAGAAGGGTCTGGAAAAACCATATATTTT.

This clonotype appeared many times. The chain combines TRBV5-1 with TRBJ2-1; 8 bases map to TRBD1. This CDR3 has 15 amino acids. The germline V gene encodes CDR1 SGHRS and CDR2 YFSETQ. Unmatched junction bases numbered 6, after V lost 0 bases and J lost 7 bases. The CDR3 region is CASSLGQGNGNEQFF. The CDR3 DNA reads as TGCGCCAGCAGCTTGGGACAGGGGAACGGGAATGAGCAGTTCTTC.

This clonotype was detected only a few times. This sequence joins TRBV18 and TRBJ1-1, with D possibly matching TRBD1 (5 bases). Germline V lookup: CDR1 KGHSH, CDR2 LQKENI. Trimming took off 5 bases at V and 4 bases at J, with 14 bases between the two ends. The CDR3 runs to 14 residues. CDR3 region: CASSSGTTGTEAFF. In DNA, the CDR3 is TGTGCCAGCTCATCCGGGACTACGGGCACTGAAGCTTTCTTT.

The rearrangement links TRBV10-3 to TRBJ2-7, with a possible D match to TRBD1 (5 bases). The V end was cut by 6 bases, the J end by 0 bases, with 9 bases between. The CDR3 runs to 13 residues. Germline lookup yields CDR1 ENHRY and CDR2 SYGVKD. The CDR3 protein is CAIRDTTSYEQYV. CDR3 DNA sequence: TGTGCCATCAGGGACACGACCTCCTACGAGCAGTACGTC.

This clonotype was counted at least ten times. This chain connects TRBV7-2 to TRBJ2-7; tentative D call: TRBD2 (6 bases). This CDR3 spans 15 amino acids. Per germline, CDR1 SGHTA and CDR2 FQGNSA. Deletions cut 5 bases from V and 4 bases from J, with 18 bases between. The CDR3 region has the DNA TGTGCCAGCAGCCTTGTAGCGGCTAGGGTGTACGAGCAGTACTTC. This gives the protein CASSLVAARVYEQYF.

This clonotype was counted many times. CDR3 bases: TGTGCCAGCAGCCAGACAGGGGGCTATAATTCACCCCTCCACTTT. This sequence encodes CASSQTGGYNSPLHF. This sequence joins TRBV7-9 and TRBJ1-6; 9 bases match TRBD1. Per the germline V gene, CDR1 is SEHNR and CDR2 is FQNEAQ (reference sequence). There are 15 residues in the CDR3. With 5 bases clipped from V and 3 bases from J, the junction kept 2 bases outside the gene matches.

In its sample, this clonotype was seen many times. This sequence joins TRBV27 and TRBJ2-3, with a weak D call TRBD2 (5 bases). CDR1 and CDR2 from the germline V gene are MNHEY and SMNVEV (reference sequence). This CDR3 region has 15 residues. Trimming took 5 bases from V and 3 from J, leaving 15 bases between them. CDR3 DNA: TGTGCCAGCAGTGAGGGCCTCCACACGACAGATACGCAGTATTTT. Translation: CASSEGLHTTDTQYF.